This TCR beta chain was recovered during a study of blood T cell repertoires in COVID-19. Overall study context: The samples span acute and convalescent COVID-19 from the United States, Italy and Spain.

Here immunoSEQ multiplex PCR was the method, and the copy in TCRdb shows in-frame clones only, minus some. Of 130,000 to 150,000 clones listed, around nine tenths were seen once; the top ten hold about 2.5%. Germline values: CDR1 LGHDT, CDR2 YNNKEL (reference sequence). After removal of 4 bases from V and 8 bases from J, the junction contained 15 bases not matched to a gene. CDR3 length: 17 amino acids. Sequencing was carried out using peripheral blood. The source is a human donor in a cohort sampled during active COVID-19. J is TRBJ2-1 and V is TRBV3-1 (or the pseudogene TRBV3-2), with TRBD1 matching 9 bases. CDR3 nucleotides: TGTGCCAGCAGCCCAGCCGGGATTTGGGACAGGGTGGATGAGCAGTTCTTC. It specifies CASSPAGIWDRVDEQFF.